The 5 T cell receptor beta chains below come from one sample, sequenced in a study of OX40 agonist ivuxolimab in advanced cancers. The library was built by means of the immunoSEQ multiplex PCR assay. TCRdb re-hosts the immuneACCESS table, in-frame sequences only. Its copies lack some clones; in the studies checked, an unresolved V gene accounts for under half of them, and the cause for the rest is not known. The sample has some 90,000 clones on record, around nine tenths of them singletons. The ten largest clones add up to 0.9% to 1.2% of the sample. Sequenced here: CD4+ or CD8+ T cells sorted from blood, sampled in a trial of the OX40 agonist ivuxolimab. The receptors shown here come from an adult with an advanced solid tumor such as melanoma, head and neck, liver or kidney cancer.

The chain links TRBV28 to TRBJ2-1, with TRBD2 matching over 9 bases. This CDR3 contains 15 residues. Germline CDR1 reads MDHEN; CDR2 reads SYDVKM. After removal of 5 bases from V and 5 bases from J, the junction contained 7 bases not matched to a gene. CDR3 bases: TGTGCCAGCAGTATCTCTAGCGGGGTCAACAATGAGCAGTTCTTC. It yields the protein CASSISSGVNNEQFF.

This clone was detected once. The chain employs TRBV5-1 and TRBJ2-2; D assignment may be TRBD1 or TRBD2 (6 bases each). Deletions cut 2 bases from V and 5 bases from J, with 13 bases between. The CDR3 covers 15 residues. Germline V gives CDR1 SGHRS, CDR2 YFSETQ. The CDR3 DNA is TGCGCCAGCAGCTTACCGGGGGCTCAGACCGGGGAGCTGTTTTTT. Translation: CASSLPGAQTGELFF.

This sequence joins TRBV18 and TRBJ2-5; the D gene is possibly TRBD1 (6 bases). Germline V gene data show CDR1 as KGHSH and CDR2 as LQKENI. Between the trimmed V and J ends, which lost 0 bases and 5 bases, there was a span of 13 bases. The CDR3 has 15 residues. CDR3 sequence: CASSPPGVQGETQYF. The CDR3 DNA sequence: TGTGCCAGCTCACCACCAGGGGTACAGGGTGAGACCCAGTACTTC. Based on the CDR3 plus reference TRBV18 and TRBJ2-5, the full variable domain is NAGVMQNPRHLVRRRGQEARLRCSPMKGHSHVYWYRQLPEEGLKFMVYLQKENIIDESGMPKERFSAEFPKEGPSILRIQQVVRGDSAAYFCASSPPGVQGETQYFGPGTRLLVL.

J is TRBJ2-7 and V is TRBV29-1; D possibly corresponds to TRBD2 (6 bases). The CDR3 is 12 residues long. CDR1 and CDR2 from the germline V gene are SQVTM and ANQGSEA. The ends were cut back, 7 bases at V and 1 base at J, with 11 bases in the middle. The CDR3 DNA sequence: TGCAGCGCCCGGCGGGGATCCTACGAGCAGTACTTC. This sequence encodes CSARRGSYEQYF.

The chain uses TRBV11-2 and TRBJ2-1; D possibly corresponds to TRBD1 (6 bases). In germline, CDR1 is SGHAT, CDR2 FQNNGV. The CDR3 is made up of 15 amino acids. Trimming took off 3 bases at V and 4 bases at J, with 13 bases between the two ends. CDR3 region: CASSFSQGTYNEQFF. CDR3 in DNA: TGTGCCAGCAGCTTTAGTCAGGGGACATACAATGAGCAGTTCTTC.